The rows below give T cell receptor beta chains drawn from one sample of a study of blood T cells in healthy people across ages. TCRdb ran MiXCR on the 5' RACE reads and lists one entry per CDR3 protein. The data hold 1.5 million to 2 million distinct CDR3 sequences, with more than 35% observed a single time. The specimen was blood. The receptors stem from a human donor in good health. The CDR3 runs from the conserved cysteine through the conserved F or W. D genes are given only for firm matches. Clone size is given for some rows only: seen once, a few or many times, or a class if the clone is expanded.

clone_size	v_call	d_call	j_call	cdr3_aa	cdr3_nt
.	TRBV19	.	TRBJ1-4	CASSPGSATNEKLFF	TGTGCCAGTAGTCCGGGGTCCGCAACTAATGAAAAACTGTTTTTT
many	TRBV29-1	.	TRBJ2-5	CSVSGRTKETQYF	TGCAGCGTCTCGGGACGGACGAAAGAGACCCAGTACTTC
few	TRBV2	TRBD2	TRBJ2-7	CASSIAGGPSYEQYF	TGTGCCAGCAGTATAGCGGGGGGACCCTCCTACGAGCAGTACTTC
.	TRBV4-2	.	TRBJ2-2	CASSRDTLGELFF	TGTGCCAGCAGCCGAGACACCCTGGGGGAGCTGTTTTTT
.	TRBV11-3	TRBD1	TRBJ2-7	CASSLRQGEVYEQYF	TGTGCCAGCAGCCTACGACAGGGGGAAGTCTACGAGCAGTACTTC
.	TRBV2	.	TRBJ2-7	CASRGGGPSEQYF	TGTGCCAGCAGGGGCGGGGGCCCCTCCGAGCAGTACTTC
.	TRBV7-9	TRBD1	TRBJ1-4	CASTQGDRVTEKLFF	TGTGCCAGCACCCAAGGGGACAGGGTGACTGAAAAACTGTTTTTT
once	TRBV5-1	TRBD1	TRBJ1-4	CASSLWDSINEKLFF	TGCGCCAGCAGCCTGTGGGACAGCATAAATGAAAAACTGTTTTTT
.	TRBV6-1	.	TRBJ2-3	CASSEGLGGGFTDTQYF	TGTGCCAGCAGTGAAGGCTTGGGAGGGGGATTTACAGATACGCAGTATTTT
.	TRBV29-1	TRBD1	TRBJ1-2	CSVLLTGGYGYTF	TGCAGCGTTCTCTTGACAGGGGGCTATGGCTACACCTTC
.	TRBV6-6	.	TRBJ1-1	CASSYDGIRETEAFF	TGTGCCAGCAGTTACGATGGGATCAGGGAAACTGAAGCTTTCTTC
.	TRBV10-3	.	TRBJ1-2	CAISEGILSYTF	TGTGCCATCAGTGAAGGGATTTTGAGCTACACCTTC
few	TRBV20-1	TRBD2	TRBJ2-5	CSARKKTSEEETQYF	TGCAGTGCTAGAAAGAAGACTAGCGAAGAAGAGACCCAGTACTTC
.	TRBV18	TRBD1	TRBJ1-1	CASSPTAGGDTEAFF	TGTGCCAGCTCACCAACGGCAGGGGGGGACACTGAAGCTTTCTTT